The clone carrying this T cell receptor (beta chain) was counted between two and nine times. Its antigen is currently unknown. Indicated time point: week 47, end of study. The study gave 300 ug of mutant IDH1 20-mer peptide per vaccine dose, with topical imiquimod. Clones were sequenced by immunoSEQ multiplex PCR, and TCRdb holds only the in-frame ones, with some missing. The data contain about 55,000 clones, 76% of them seen just once; the ten biggest clones take up over 4%. This sample is part of a study of a mutant IDH1 vaccine in newly diagnosed glioma. At the level of the study: Initiation of the vaccine course occurred 4-6 weeks after radiotherapy alone, or alongside temozolomide cycles.

Germline lookup yields CDR1 SGHRS and CDR2 YFSETQ. This CDR3 contains 14 residues. Trimming took 4 bases from V and 1 from J, leaving 11 bases between them. This TCR was recovered from a woman between 35 and 50 years old with glioma. Some clones in this sample may be carry-over from other donors' samples. The V gene is TRBV5-1, the J gene TRBJ1-1; a weak D match, TRBD1 (5 bases). The sequences come from PBMCs, collected from a glioma patient whose treatment included an IDH1 peptide vaccine. The CDR3 sequence: CASSLIGANTEAFF. As DNA, the CDR3 is TGCGCCAGCAGCCTCATAGGGGCGAACACTGAAGCTTTCTTT.